These 9 T cell receptor beta chains were sequenced from one sample in a study of blood T cell repertoires in COVID-19 (dated by TCRdb to about 2020). Receptor libraries were prepared by the immunoSEQ multiplex PCR assay. The source is immuneACCESS, and TCRdb retained only in-frame sequences with V and J called. Part of the clones is not carried over; for the studies checked, unresolved V genes explain less than half of this, and the remainder is unexplained. The sample data list around 300,000 clones, and about 82% of these were observed just once. The ten largest clones add up to approximately 7.6% of the sample. The material sequenced was peripheral blood. These receptors originate from a human donor in a cohort sampled during active COVID-19.

With respect to this clone: A read error may produce the germline difference seen at one junction end. The chain couples TRBV7-9 to TRBJ2-1; no clear D. The CDR3 extends over 13 amino acids. Germline assignment: CDR1 SEHNR and CDR2 FQNEAQ (reference sequence). CDR3 loop: CASRLDANNEQFF. DNA for the CDR3: TGTGCCAGCAGATTAGACGCTAACAATGAGCAGTTCTTC.

The rearrangement uses TRBV5-4 and TRBJ2-7; 7 nucleotides agree with TRBD2. Germline CDR1 SGHNT, CDR2 YYREEE (reference sequence). This CDR3 spans 15 amino acids. V lost 3 bases, J lost 4 bases, and 10 bases stayed unmatched. CDR3 nucleotides: TGTGCCAGCAGCTCGACTAGCTCCCCTATGTACGAGCAGTACTTC. Translating it yields CASSSTSSPMYEQYF.

J is TRBJ2-7 and V is TRBV12-3 or TRBV12-4; D possibly corresponds to TRBD1 (6 bases). V was pared by 3 bases and J by 5 bases, with 8 bases between. The CDR3 covers 12 residues. This CDR3 reads CASSFTGNEQYF. The DNA for the CDR3 is TGTGCCAGCAGTTTTACAGGGAACGAGCAGTACTTC.

J is TRBJ2-5 and V is TRBV7-9, with TRBD1 matching 8 bases. Germline CDR1 reads SEHNR; CDR2 reads FQNEAQ (reference sequence). The trim removed 7 bases at V and 1 base at J, leaving 5 bases unmatched. This CDR3 region has 14 residues. CDR3 protein: CASTRQGFQETQYF. CDR3 coding DNA: TGTGCCAGCACCCGACAGGGGTTCCAAGAGACCCAGTACTTC.

This rearrangement joins TRBV3-1 (or the pseudogene TRBV3-2) to TRBJ2-7; tentatively, D is TRBD2 (7 bases). Per germline, CDR1 LGHDT and CDR2 YNNKEL (reference sequence). Trimming left V 1 base short and J 2 bases short, with 12 bases between. The CDR3 has 15 residues. The CDR3 sequence is CASSQGGEGAYEQYF. CDR3 nucleotides: TGTGCCAGCAGCCAAGGGGGGGAGGGGGCCTACGAGCAGTACTTC.

This clone has only one observation. The rearrangement joins TRBV3-1 (or the pseudogene TRBV3-2) to TRBJ2-1; 9 positions match TRBD1. CDR1 is LGHDT and CDR2 is YNNKEL in the germline V gene (reference sequence). This CDR3 spans 15 amino acids. V was clipped by 1 base and J by 5 bases; unmatched bases: 3. The CDR3 nucleotides read TGTGCCAGCAGCCAAGGGGACAGGGTAGACAATGAGCAGTTCTTC. Translation: CASSQGDRVDNEQFF.

This chain uses TRBV24-1 with TRBJ1-5; 10 bases align to TRBD1. V dropped 4 bases and J dropped 7; count of bases not matched to a gene: 12. CDR3 length: 17 residues. Germline values: CDR1 KGHDR, CDR2 SFDVKD. CDR3 DNA: TGTGCCACCAGTGACCAATACGACAGGGGGCGAAGACAGCCCCAGCATTTT. Translation: CATSDQYDRGRRQPQHF.

This clone was counted once. J is TRBJ1-5 and V is TRBV7-9, with TRBD1 matching over 8 bases. V trimming: 6 bases; J trimming: 1 base; junction bases outside the gene matches: 11. The CDR3 is 17 residues long. Per the germline V gene, CDR1 is SEHNR and CDR2 is FQNEAQ (reference sequence). CDR3 sequence reads: CASSFYAGGESNQPQHF. As DNA, the CDR3 is TGTGCCAGCAGTTTTTACGCAGGGGGCGAGAGCAATCAGCCCCAGCATTTT.

This clone was counted a single time. The genes are TRBV18 and TRBJ1-3; 12 nucleotides agree with TRBD1. The V gene end was trimmed by 4 bases and the J gene end by 2 bases; junction bases not matched to a gene: 0. The CDR3 has 15 residues. The germline V gene has CDR1 KGHSH and CDR2 LQKENI. CDR3 loop: CASSRDRGPGNTIYF. The CDR3 nucleotides read TGTGCCAGCTCACGGGACAGGGGGCCTGGAAACACCATATATTTT.